The entry below describes one T cell receptor (beta chain). Its target is not known. Regarding treatment: roughly nine-day PBMC culture with coronavirus spike peptide pools or control peptides (ViraFEST assay). Cultures of PBMCs, over 1.5 million per well, were set up with about 9.4 IU/ml IL-2 and about 10 ug/ml peptide pools. This CDR3 is 14 amino acids long. Germline loops: CDR1 MNHEY, CDR2 SMNVEV (reference sequence). The V and J ends lost 3 bases and 3 bases respectively, with 11 bases between them. The Oncomine TCR Beta short-read assay was what sequenced the DNA obtained from cultured CD4+ T cells. TCRdb recomputed calls from the PCR reads with MiXCR, one row per CDR3 protein. The table has about 3,300 distinct CDR3 sequences, 65% to 80% seen once. This sample was taken from a study of vaccination and CD4 T cells after COVID-19.

This TCR came from a human donor who had recovered from COVID-19. The sequencing input was CD4+ T cells from blood, cultured in vitro. This sequence joins TRBV27 and TRBJ1-2; D ambiguous. CDR3: CASSFSLGHYGYTF. CDR3 bases: TGTGCCAGCAGTTTTTCCCTAGGGCACTATGGCTACACCTTC.